This record covers a single T cell receptor beta chain. This clone was seen a few times. The antigen it recognizes is unknown. Base-call qualities are not available, and no considerably larger clone is one nucleotide away. The CDR3 regions of human TCRbeta chains were analyzed by immunosequencing. On the study's bioinformatics: Repertoire TCRs were matched against a reference library of SARS-CoV-2-specific TCRs generated with the MIRA antigen-specificity platform. Breadth was defined as the fraction of unique TCRs that were SARS-CoV-2-associated. Depth was defined as the fraction of total T cells that were SARS-CoV-2-associated. Using the MIRA data, each spike-specific TCR was assigned both to the spike region to which the TCR was reactive and to a CD4 or CD8 class. Log10-transformed breadth and depth values were compared by one-way ANOVA with Sidak's multiple comparisons tests. TCRdb holds this immuneACCESS table with in-frame rearrangements only. Some clones are missing; in checked studies, unresolved V genes explain under half, and the rest has no known cause. V, J and clone size are taken as reported in that table, and D and trimming were inferred from the DNA itself. This sample holds roughly 120,000 clones; around 92% were observed only once. 14% of the sample is in the top ten clones.

This specimen's time point label, per the study, means: baseline before first vaccination. The vaccinee samples were drawn from two UK trials, COV001 and COV002, one of which was a single-blind randomized controlled phase 2/3 trial testing AZD1222 (ChAdOx1 nCoV-19) in healthy adults. For TCRbeta chain sequencing, PBMC samples from trial participants were taken at day 0 and at day 28 after the second dose. The source of the sample is a study of T cell responses to AZD1222 COVID-19 vaccine (dated by TCRdb to about 2021). Regarding the study in general: AZD1222 recipients whose second dose came at about 4 weeks and those whose second dose came at about 12 weeks were combined into one group, since spike-specific TCR depth and breadth did not differ between the two schedules. TCR sequencing was performed for roughly 250 trial participants, of whom 200 to 220 were given two doses of AZD1222 and approximately 25 were given two doses of MenACWY control vaccine. Enrollment into the trials was organized by age into subgroups of 18-55, 56-69 and 70-plus years, and those subgroups contained approximately 150, 30 and 60 TCR-sequenced participants, respectively.

General study outcomes and caveats: Conclusions about previously exposed vaccinees are limited, since just five or six AZD1222 recipients were seropositive for SARS-CoV-2 at baseline. Nearly half of unique spike-specific TCRs reportedly recognized epitopes outside regions mutated in the B.1.351 and B.1.1.7 variants. The 56-69-year group was small, and its depth increase did not reach significance, likely because of low power. Because no day 14 peak-response samples were available, the repertoires could be characterized only after the peak T cell response. After two AZD1222 doses, both the breadth and the depth of spike-specific TCRs were significantly higher than at day 0 and than in MenACWY recipients. The vaccine-associated CD4 TCRs covered the entire spike protein, and the dominant responses fell in regions 160-218 and 743-854. Participants were mostly white British and included more females than males, and it was suggested by the authors that clonal diversity may have been underestimated.

This receptor was taken from an adult in good health. This material consisted of peripheral blood, taken on day 0 of AZD1222 vaccination.

DNA sequence: TGTGCCAGCAGTGAATACCAGGGGTGGGCTGGCTACACCTTC. Translation gives CASSEYQGWAGYTF. The chain links TRBV25-1 with TRBJ1-2; TRBD1 might be the D gene, on 6 matching bases. Inclusive of the bounding cysteine and phenylalanine, the CDR3 is 14 residues long. Only the CDR3 portion is preserved as DNA: 42 bases, with reading frame beginning at the first base. The V and J ends are trimmed by 0 bases and 7 bases, leaving 12 bases between them. CDR1 and CDR2, per the germline V gene, are MGHDK and SYGVNS.